What follows are 32 T cell receptor beta chains derived from one specimen sequenced in a study of cytotoxic CD8 clonotypes in ibrutinib-treated CLL. Method: immunoSEQ multiplex PCR; TCRdb's copy keeps in-frame clones and lacks some. The repertoire holds about 50,000 clones, with about three fifths as singletons. The sequencing here drew on PBMCs, taken after 24 months of ibrutinib treatment. All receptors come from a human donor with chronic lymphocytic leukemia.

The chain has TRBV5-1 and TRBJ1-1; D remains ambiguous. Trimming took off 0 bases at V and 2 bases at J, with 5 bases between the two ends. Germline V gives CDR1 SGHRS, CDR2 YFSETQ. The CDR3 is 13 residues long. This CDR3 is CASSLDPNTEAFF. DNA for the CDR3: TGCGCCAGCAGCTTGGACCCTAACACTGAAGCTTTCTTT.

V usage is TRBV11-2 and J usage is TRBJ2-1; tentatively, D is TRBD2 (6 bases). The CDR3 is made up of 14 amino acids. Germline V lookup: CDR1 SGHAT, CDR2 FQNNGV. Trimming left V 7 bases short and J 4 bases short, with 14 bases between. Written as DNA, the CDR3 is TGTGCCAGCACCCGACTTGGGGGGTACAATGAGCAGTTCTTC. The encoded protein is CASTRLGGYNEQFF.

A few counts support this clone. The gene calls are TRBV5-1 and TRBJ2-3; TRBD1 matches 8 bases. The length of the CDR3 is 17 residues. The J segment lost 1 base and the V segment lost 0 bases, leaving 7 bases of the junction unmatched. The germline V gene has CDR1 SGHRS and CDR2 YFSETQ. The CDR3 protein is CASSLGTGLMGTDTQYF. The CDR3 DNA sequence: TGCGCCAGCAGCTTGGGGACAGGGTTGATGGGCACAGATACGCAGTATTTT. The full variable domain, with the rest looked up from reference TRBV5-1 and TRBJ2-3, is KAGVTQTPRYLIKTRGQQVTLSCSPISGHRSVSWYQQTPGQGLQFLFEYFSETQRNKGNFPGRFSGRQFSNSRSEMNVSTLELGDSALYLCASSLGTGLMGTDTQYFGPGTRLTVL.

The chain couples TRBV6-5 to TRBJ1-5; TRBD1 matches at 9 bases. The V and J ends lost 5 bases and 1 base, in that order; junction bases with no gene match: 3. The CDR3 consists of 15 residues. CDR1 and CDR2 from the germline V gene are MNHEY and SVGAGI. The DNA of the CDR3 is TGTGCCAGCAGTATGACAGGGGGAAGCAATCAGCCCCAGCATTTT. This gives the protein CASSMTGGSNQPQHF.

V is TRBV27 and J is TRBJ2-3, with 7 bases aligning to TRBD1. J was trimmed by 3 bases and V by 3 bases; bases with no gene match: 3. The CDR3 totals 14 residues. Germline V gene data show CDR1 as MNHEY and CDR2 as SMNVEV (reference sequence). CDR3 sequence reads: CASSFGRGTDTQYF. In DNA form, the CDR3 reads TGTGCCAGCAGTTTCGGCAGGGGGACAGATACGCAGTATTTT.

The chain couples TRBV7-8 to TRBJ2-6; the D gene is possibly TRBD2 (6 bases). Germline V lookup: CDR1 SGHVS, CDR2 FQNEAQ. V was pared by 4 bases and J by 1 base, with 8 bases between. CDR3 length equals 15 residues. This CDR3 is CASSWRGSGANVLTF. The CDR3 bases are TGTGCCAGCAGCTGGAGGGGTTCTGGGGCCAACGTCCTGACTTTC.

This clone was detected only once. This chain links TRBV6-6 with TRBJ1-2; weak D call: TRBD1 (6 bases). With 3 bases removed from V and 2 bases from J, the gap between germline ends came to 13 bases. Germline V CDR1 and CDR2: MNHNY, SVGAGI (reference sequence). The CDR3 is 15 amino acids. CDR3 sequence (DNA): TGTGCCAGCAGTTATCGGGGGCGCGTCAACTATGGCTACACCTTC. Amino acids: CASSYRGRVNYGYTF.

This chain links TRBV6-4 with TRBJ1-1; 8 nucleotides agree with TRBD1. The CDR3 runs to 13 residues. Per the germline V gene, CDR1 is MRHNA and CDR2 is SNTAGT. J was trimmed by 3 bases and V by 5 bases; bases with no gene match: 2. The CDR3 is CASSTDRDTEAFF. CDR3 in DNA: TGTGCCAGCAGTACGGACAGGGACACTGAAGCTTTCTTT.

This clone has just a few counts. This chain links TRBV5-8 with TRBJ1-5; 7 bases fit TRBD1. Germline CDR1 reads SGHTS; CDR2 reads YDEGEE. The CDR3 runs to 12 residues. J lost 7 bases, V lost 10 bases, and 8 bases had no gene match. CDR3 DNA sequence: TGTGCCTCAAGGGCCAGGGGGCAGCCCCAGCATTTT. It yields the protein CASRARGQPQHF.

A remark on this clone: The DNA is left out, because the CDR3 cannot be placed on it with certainty; the CDR3 is given as TCRdb lists it. The chain recombines TRBV5-6 with TRBJ2-7; the table's D call of TRBD1 was not tested on the DNA. Ends included, the CDR3 has 14 residues. Germline V gene data show CDR1 as SGHDT and CDR2 as YYEEEE. This CDR3 reads CASSFWTRPYEQYF.

The rearrangement uses TRBV2 and TRBJ2-7; tentatively, D is TRBD1 or TRBD2 (5 bases each). Trimming took 6 bases from V and 2 from J, leaving 14 bases between them. Germline CDR1 reads SNHLY; CDR2 reads FYNNEI. The CDR3 spans 14 residues. Here the CDR3 reads CASRPPGPAYEQYF. The CDR3 nucleotides read TGTGCCAGCAGGCCTCCGGGACCGGCCTACGAGCAGTACTTC.

This chain links TRBV5-1 with TRBJ2-7; D gene ambiguous. This CDR3 is 13 amino acids long. The V gene's germline CDR1 is SGHRS and CDR2 YFSETQ. Trimming took off 3 bases at V and 5 bases at J, with 12 bases between the two ends. The CDR3, as DNA: TGCGCCAGCAGCTCAGACCCCCACAACGAGCAGTACTTC. This gives the protein CASSSDPHNEQYF.

This clone was seen a few times. J is TRBJ2-6 and V is TRBV11-2; 9 positions match TRBD2. The CDR3 totals 18 residues. Germline V gives CDR1 SGHAT, CDR2 FQNNGV. V lost 4 bases, J lost 0 bases, and 7 bases stayed unmatched. As DNA, the CDR3 is TGTGCCAGCAGCTATCGACTAGCGGATCTCTCTGGGGCCAACGTCCTGACTTTC. The encoded protein is CASSYRLADLSGANVLTF.

This clone was recorded a few times. V is TRBV11-2 and J is TRBJ1-3, with a possible D match to TRBD1 (5 bases). This CDR3 has 14 residues. Germline V lookup: CDR1 SGHAT, CDR2 FQNNGV. Trimming removed 5 bases from V and 2 bases from J, with 10 bases in between. In nucleotides, the CDR3 is TGTGCCAGCAGCCTAGGACACCCTGGAAACACCATATATTTT. Residues: CASSLGHPGNTIYF.

This clone came up many times. The chain recombines TRBV16 with TRBJ1-2; no clear D gene. V lost 0 bases and J lost 7, with 15 bases in between. The length of the CDR3 is 15 residues. Germline V gene data show CDR1 as KGHSY and CDR2 as FQNENV. The CDR3 region is CASSQSREGWSGYTF. The CDR3 DNA sequence: TGTGCCAGCAGCCAATCTCGGGAAGGTTGGTCTGGCTACACCTTC.

A few counts support this clone. The J gene is TRBJ2-1, the V gene TRBV15; tentatively, D is TRBD1 (6 bases). CDR3 length: 15 residues. Between the trimmed V and J ends, which lost 5 bases and 2 bases, there was a span of 13 bases. The germline CDR1 and CDR2 sequences are LNHNV and YYDKDF (reference sequence). The CDR3 is CATSRNRVTYNEQFF. CDR3 in DNA: TGTGCCACCAGCCGGAACAGGGTCACCTACAATGAGCAGTTCTTC.

The rearrangement links TRBV6-1 to TRBJ1-5; a weak D match, TRBD1 (5 bases). Germline V gene lookup returns CDR1 MNHNS and CDR2 SASEGT. The CDR3 is 15 residues long. Trimming removed 7 bases from V and 5 bases from J, with 18 bases in between. CDR3 sequence reads: CASTRSPMGHQPQHF. The CDR3 coding sequence is TGTGCCAGCACACGTAGTCCTATGGGGCATCAGCCCCAGCATTTT.

V gene TRBV5-1 combines with J gene TRBJ2-5; a weak D match, TRBD2 (6 bases). V was cut by 0 bases and J by 4 bases, with 13 bases left in between. This CDR3 spans 15 amino acids. Per the germline V gene, CDR1 is SGHRS and CDR2 is YFSETQ. The CDR3 sequence is CASSLALVGGETQYF. CDR3 DNA sequence: TGCGCCAGCAGCTTGGCCCTGGTGGGGGGAGAGACCCAGTACTTC.

The chain is built from TRBV19 and TRBJ1-6; 8 nucleotides align to TRBD1. CDR1 is LNHDA, CDR2 SQIVND, per germline (reference sequence). This CDR3 has 15 amino acids. J gave up 7 bases and V 4 bases, and 6 bases lay outside the gene matches. The CDR3 sequence: CASSTRQGANSPLHF. The CDR3 DNA sequence: TGTGCCAGTAGTACCCGGCAGGGGGCCAATTCACCCCTCCACTTT.

V gene TRBV11-2 combines with J gene TRBJ2-5, with no clear D. The CDR3 is 13 amino acids. The germline V gene has CDR1 SGHAT and CDR2 FQNNGV. Trimming took off 1 base at V and 5 bases at J, with 8 bases between the two ends. The CDR3 loop is CASSLGQEETQYF. The DNA of the CDR3 is TGTGCCAGCAGCTTAGGGCAGGAGGAGACCCAGTACTTC.

The chain uses TRBV27 and TRBJ1-2, with a tentative D call TRBD1 (6 bases). The CDR3 spans 14 residues. CDR1 and CDR2 (germline): MNHEY, SMNVEV (reference sequence). With 6 bases removed from V and 5 bases from J, the gap between germline ends came to 16 bases. CDR3 in amino acids: CASSFSGTQYGYTF. CDR3 DNA sequence: TGTGCCAGCAGCTTTTCCGGGACACAGTATGGCTACACCTTC.

The V call is TRBV6-1, the J call TRBJ2-7; no reliable D call. V shed 6 bases and J shed 4 bases, with 7 bases lying between them. Per the germline V gene, CDR1 is MNHNS and CDR2 is SASEGT. The CDR3 length is 11 residues. CDR3 residues: CASSRSYEQYF. CDR3 DNA: TGTGCCAGCAGCCGATCTTACGAGCAGTACTTC.

The genes are TRBV5-1 and TRBJ2-3, with a tentative D call TRBD1 (5 bases). V was clipped by 4 bases and J by 5 bases, with 11 bases between them. The germline CDR1 and CDR2 sequences are SGHRS and YFSETQ. The length of the CDR3 is 13 residues. The CDR3 sequence: CASSILGEDTQYF. In DNA, the CDR3 is TGCGCCAGCAGCATCTTAGGGGAAGATACGCAGTATTTT. Full variable domain (outside the CDR3, taken from reference TRBV5-1 and TRBJ2-3): KAGVTQTPRYLIKTRGQQVTLSCSPISGHRSVSWYQQTPGQGLQFLFEYFSETQRNKGNFPGRFSGRQFSNSRSEMNVSTLELGDSALYLCASSILGEDTQYFGPGTRLTVL.

This clone was recorded at least ten times. Relative to the germline gene, one junction end is altered; a read error may explain this. The genes are TRBV2 and TRBJ2-7; a possible D gene is TRBD2 (5 bases). CDR3 length: 15 residues. The germline V gene encodes CDR1 SNHLY and CDR2 FYNNEI. The CDR3 protein is CASRANVQVFTTRDF. The CDR3 DNA sequence: TGTGCCAGCAGGGCGAATGTGCAGGTCTTCACTACGCGGGACTTC. The variable domain in full, completed from reference TRBV2 and TRBJ2-7, reads EPEVTQTPSHQVTQMGQEVILRCVPISNHLYFYWYRQILGQKVEFLVSFYNNEISEKSEIFDDQFSVERPDGSNFTLKIRSTKLEDSAMYFCASRANVQVFTTRDFGPGTRLTVT.

The chain joins TRBV2 to TRBJ2-1, with D maybe TRBD1 (5 bases). Trimming left V 8 bases short and J 8 bases short, with 13 bases between. Germline CDR1 reads SNHLY; CDR2 reads FYNNEI. This CDR3 comprises 12 residues. CDR3 in amino acids: CASGREVYEQFF. In DNA, the CDR3 is TGTGCCAGCGGCAGGGAAGTATATGAGCAGTTCTTC.

The chain carries TRBV19 and TRBJ1-2; a weak D match, TRBD1 (5 bases). Germline V gene data show CDR1 as LNHDA and CDR2 as SQIVND (reference sequence). V gave up 6 bases and J gave up 8 bases, with 25 bases separating them. The CDR3 loop spans 16 amino acids. CDR3 protein: CASRMGQGRRKGGYTF. Written as DNA, the CDR3 is TGTGCCAGTAGAATGGGGCAGGGAAGGAGAAAAGGCGGCTACACCTTC.

This clone has more than one count but fewer than ten. The chain carries TRBV19 and TRBJ1-4; TRBD1 agrees at 7 bases. The CDR3 spans 14 residues. Per germline, CDR1 LNHDA and CDR2 SQIVND (reference sequence). Trimming cost V 5 bases and J 7 bases; bases outside gene matches: 7. This CDR3 is CASSPPGQTEKLFF. The CDR3 DNA follows: TGTGCCAGTAGTCCCCCGGGACAGACTGAAAAACTGTTTTTT.

This clone showed up many times. The gene calls are TRBV7-8 and TRBJ1-1; D call uncertain. This CDR3 region has 15 residues. The V gene's germline CDR1 is SGHVS and CDR2 FQNEAQ. V lost 1 base and J lost 5, with 14 bases in between. The CDR3 DNA reads TGTGCCAGCAGCTTAGTCGGCGGAGGTGGAACTGAAGCTTTCTTT. The encoded protein is CASSLVGGGGTEAFF.

This clone has just one count. This chain uses TRBV6-4 with TRBJ2-3; 14 nucleotides match TRBD2. The CDR3 runs to 16 residues. With V trimmed by 5 bases and J by 2 bases, 3 bases remained unmatched. The germline gives CDR1 MRHNA, CDR2 SNTAGT. The CDR3 region has the DNA TGTGCCAGCAGTCCGACTAGCGGGGGGGCCACAGATACGCAGTATTTT. It codes for CASSPTSGGATDTQYF.

The V and J genes are TRBV9 and TRBJ1-6, with 7 positions matching TRBD1. Germline-derived CDR1 and CDR2 are SGDLS and YYNGEE. The CDR3 has 16 amino acids. With 4 bases clipped from V and 14 bases from J, the junction kept 18 bases outside the gene matches. The DNA of the CDR3 is TGTGCCAGCAGCCCAGGGGGGAGGCAGGGATCGGTGGCCCTCCACTTT. Encoded protein: CASSPGGRQGSVALHF.

There are many counts of this clone. This chain links TRBV9 with TRBJ1-2; D is perhaps TRBD1 (6 bases). Per germline, CDR1 SGDLS and CDR2 YYNGEE. This CDR3 region has 15 residues. Trimming took off 0 bases at V and 5 bases at J, with 14 bases between the two ends. The CDR3 reads CASSVVPRGEYGYTF. CDR3 nucleotides: TGTGCCAGCAGCGTAGTTCCCAGGGGAGAATATGGCTACACCTTC.

V gene TRBV5-4 combines with J gene TRBJ2-6; TRBD1 aligns across 8 bases. The CDR3 is 15 residues long. Germline CDR1 reads SGHNT; CDR2 reads YYREEE (reference sequence). Trimming took 3 bases from V and 2 from J; bases not matched to a gene: 1. The CDR3 is CASSWTGTGANVLTF. DNA for the CDR3: TGTGCCAGCAGCTGGACAGGGACTGGGGCCAACGTCCTGACTTTC.